These 16 T cell receptor beta chains originate from one sample sequenced in a study of Ad26.COV2.S vaccination and SARS-CoV-2 variants. Sequencing used immunoSEQ multiplex PCR; TCRdb keeps in-frame clones, though not all of them. The table records 380,000 or so clones, 88% of them present only once. The treatment: roughly 19 received Ad26.COV2.S at low or high dose, single or two shots; 5 received placebo; per-sample allocation not given. On day 63 after the first injection, vaccine and placebo recipients gave samples. This specimen was peripheral blood, taken in a trial of Ad26.COV2.S vaccine versus placebo. The receptors here all came from a person aged 18-65 years who received the Ad26.COV2.S COVID-19 vaccine or a placebo.

The chain recombines TRBV4-3 with TRBJ2-7, with 9 bases aligning to TRBD1. Germline CDR1 and CDR2: LGHNA and YSLEER. V dropped 4 bases and J dropped 1; count of bases not matched to a gene: 5. The CDR3 has 15 amino acids. The CDR3 bases are TGCGCCAGCAGCCTAAGCGGGACAGGGTCCTACGAGCAGTACTTC. Protein sequence: CASSLSGTGSYEQYF.

The chain carries TRBV5-4 and TRBJ1-1; D might be TRBD1 (5 bases). The CDR3 contains 13 residues. V shed 1 base and J shed 5 bases, with 9 bases lying between them. Germline V gene data show CDR1 as SGHNT and CDR2 as YYREEE (reference sequence). CDR3 nucleotides: TGTGCCAGCAGCTTGACAGGTAGTACTGAAGCTTTCTTT. It is translated as CASSLTGSTEAFF.

J is TRBJ1-1 and V is TRBV6-5; TRBD1 is a possible D gene (6 bases). Trimming left V 4 bases short and J 0 bases short, with 12 bases between. The CDR3 totals 15 residues. The V gene's germline CDR1 is MNHEY and CDR2 SVGAGI. The CDR3 region has the DNA TGTGCCAGCAGTTCCAACAGGGATGTGAACACTGAAGCTTTCTTT. Protein: CASSSNRDVNTEAFF.

This clone has just one count. The V and J genes are TRBV3-1 (or the pseudogene TRBV3-2) and TRBJ2-5, with D possibly matching TRBD1 (7 bases). V was pared by 5 bases and J by 6 bases, with 13 bases between. Germline lookup yields CDR1 LGHDT and CDR2 YNNKEL (reference sequence). CDR3 length equals 13 residues. DNA of the CDR3: TGTGCCAGCAGCTCGCAGGGGGGAAAGACCCAGTACTTC. It specifies CASSSQGGKTQYF.

This chain uses TRBV7-2 with TRBJ1-4, with D perhaps TRBD1 (5 bases). V shed 5 bases and J shed 8 bases, with 21 bases lying between them. The CDR3 runs 16 residues. CDR1 and CDR2 from the germline V gene are SGHTA and FQGNSA. The CDR3 DNA reads as TGTGCCAGCAGCCTCAGAAGATCTGGGGGTTGGGAAAAACTGTTTTTT. Translating it yields CASSLRRSGGWEKLFF.

CDR3 residues: CASSQDVPRGGGANVLTF. The CDR3, as DNA: TGCGCCAGCAGCCAAGATGTCCCCAGGGGGGGTGGGGCCAACGTCCTGACTTTC. The chain has TRBV4-1 and TRBJ2-6; D assignment may be TRBD1 or TRBD2 (7 bases each). V gave up 0 bases and J gave up 3 bases, with 15 bases separating them. Looked up from germline, CDR1 is MGHRA and CDR2 is YSYEKL. The CDR3 length is 18 residues.

V and J are TRBV27 and TRBJ1-1; D is uncertain. The CDR3 covers 13 residues. The germline gives CDR1 MNHEY, CDR2 SMNVEV (reference sequence). V lost 7 bases, J lost 0 bases, and 9 bases lay in between. DNA for the CDR3: TGTGCCAGCAATCGACGGCTGAACACTGAAGCTTTCTTT. Encoded protein: CASNRRLNTEAFF.

The sample holds one count of this clone. V usage is TRBV11-3 and J usage is TRBJ2-2; no reliable D call. The CDR3 runs to 12 residues. V was trimmed by 1 base and J by 6 bases, leaving 3 bases between them. Germline values: CDR1 SGHNT, CDR2 YENEEA. CDR3 sequence (DNA): TGTGCCAGCAGCTTAGGTTCCGGGGAGCTGTTTTTT. Its translation is CASSLGSGELFF.

The gene calls are TRBV19 and TRBJ2-3; weak D call: TRBD1 (5 bases). V lost 0 bases and J lost 0, with 10 bases in between. The CDR3 contains 16 residues. Germline CDR1 reads LNHDA; CDR2 reads SQIVND (reference sequence). The CDR3, as DNA: TGTGCCAGTAGTATAGACCCGACAGAGAGCACAGATACGCAGTATTTT. Its translation is CASSIDPTESTDTQYF. The variable domain in full, completed from reference TRBV19 and TRBJ2-3, reads DGGITQSPKYLFRKEGQNVTLSCEQNLNHDAMYWYRQDPGQGLRLIYYSQIVNDFQKGDIAEGYSVSREKKESFPLTVTSAQKNPTAFYLCASSIDPTESTDTQYFGPGTRLTVL.

The chain combines TRBV6-1 with TRBJ1-4; a possible D gene is TRBD1 (5 bases). V shed 2 bases and J shed 4 bases, with 11 bases lying between them. This CDR3 region has 15 residues. CDR1 is MNHNS and CDR2 is SASEGT in the germline V gene. This CDR3 reads CASSESRVGNEKLFF. In DNA, the CDR3 is TGTGCCAGCAGTGAAAGCAGGGTCGGTAATGAAAAACTGTTTTTT.

The V and J genes are TRBV4-2 and TRBJ1-1; the D is unclear. Trimming took off 4 bases at V and 1 base at J, with 10 bases between the two ends. CDR3 length: 14 amino acids. CDR1 LGHNA and CDR2 YNFKEQ come from the germline V gene. The CDR3 DNA sequence: TGTGCCAGCAGCCTCTTCGGGGAGAACACTGAAGCTTTCTTT. This encodes CASSLFGENTEAFF.

A remark on this clone: Other DNA sequences in this specimen translate into the identical CDR3. CDR3 in amino acids: CASSRQGRNTEAFF. The CDR3 DNA follows: TGTGCCAGTAGCCGACAGGGTAGGAACACTGAAGCTTTCTTT. The chain employs TRBV19 and TRBJ1-1, with TRBD1 matching over 7 bases. The CDR3 has 14 residues. Per the germline V gene, CDR1 is LNHDA and CDR2 is SQIVND (reference sequence). The ends lost 6 bases at V and 1 base at J; junction bases unmatched: 5.

The chain is built from TRBV7-9 and TRBJ1-5; D ambiguous. Germline CDR1 and CDR2: SEHNR and FQNEAQ (reference sequence). Deletions cut 3 bases from V and 5 bases from J, with 8 bases between. The CDR3 has 13 amino acids. The DNA for the CDR3 is TGTGCCAGCAGCTTGGGTCTCGATCAGCCCCAGCATTTT. Protein sequence: CASSLGLDQPQHF.

The J gene is TRBJ1-3, the V gene TRBV11-2; 10 positions agree with TRBD1. This CDR3 region has 17 residues. Germline loops: CDR1 SGHAT, CDR2 FQNNGV. Trimming took 2 bases from V and 6 from J; bases not matched to a gene: 10. CDR3 in DNA: TGTGCCAGCAGCTTATCTCGACAGGGGGCGCTTGCAAACACCATATATTTT. Its translation is CASSLSRQGALANTIYF.

The J gene is TRBJ2-3, the V gene TRBV4-2; TRBD2 might be the D (5 bases). Germline loops: CDR1 LGHNA, CDR2 YNFKEQ. The CDR3 spans 15 residues. The V end lost 4 bases, the J end lost 2 bases, and 13 bases lay between the germline ends. The CDR3 nucleotides are TGTGCCAGCAGCCCAAGGACTCTCGACACAGATACGCAGTATTTT. Residues: CASSPRTLDTDTQYF.

The genes are TRBV7-2 and TRBJ2-5; D is undetermined. The CDR3 sequence is 14 residues long. CDR1 is SGHTA and CDR2 is FQGNSA in the germline V gene. V dropped 3 bases and J dropped 4 bases, with 12 bases sitting between them. The CDR3 sequence is CASSLVSSRETQYF. CDR3 sequence (DNA): TGTGCCAGCAGCTTGGTTAGTAGCCGAGAGACCCAGTACTTC.